Listed below are T cell receptor beta chains from one sample, sequenced in a study of cytomegalovirus exposure and HLA in healthy donors. Clones were sequenced by immunoSEQ multiplex PCR, and TCRdb holds only the in-frame ones, with some missing. The table lists approximately 300,000 clones, about nine tenths of them singletons. Sequenced: PBMCs. The receptor set was obtained from a woman in her twenties or thirties in good health and CMV-seropositive. Each CDR3 is given with its conserved first and last residue. Each record gives: clone size, V gene, J gene, D gene, CDR3 DNA, CDR3 protein. The D gene is left open where the match is weak. Not every row has a clone size; where given, it reads once, few, many or a size class.

>NA|TRBV28|TRBJ1-3|NA
TGTGCCAGCAGTCCCCGGGCATTTAGAAACACCATATATTTT
CASSPRAFRNTIYF
>NA|TRBV27|TRBJ1-2|TRBD1
TGTGCCAGCAGTTTTCGGACAGGGGGCATCCCTGGCTACACCTTC
CASSFRTGGIPGYTF
>once|TRBV30|TRBJ1-3|TRBD1
TGTGCCTGGAGTTCACCGGGGACAGGCTCTGGAAACACCATATATTTT
CAWSSPGTGSGNTIYF
>NA|TRBV19|TRBJ2-3|NA
TGTGCCAGTAGTATAGATTCATCAGATACGCAGTATTTT
CASSIDSSDTQYF
>NA|TRBV7-2|TRBJ2-1|TRBD1
TGTGCCAGCAACACCGCGACAGGGGAATACGATGAGCAGTTCTTC
CASNTATGEYDEQFF
>NA|TRBV28|TRBJ1-1|NA
TGTGCCAGCAGTCCACACAGTAAAGGGTTCACTGAAGCTTTCTTT
CASSPHSKGFTEAFF
>few|TRBV18|TRBJ1-5|NA
TGTGCCAGCCAACAGGACCCTAATCAGCCCCAGCATTTT
CASQQDPNQPQHF
>NA|TRBV7-3|TRBJ2-2|NA
TGTGCCAGCAGCTTTTTTGGCGGGGAGCTGTTTTTT
CASSFFGGELFF
>NA|TRBV6-5|TRBJ2-3|TRBD2
TGTGCCAGCAGTTATTCTAGCGGGGGGGGAGCAGATACGCAGTATTTT
CASSYSSGGGADTQYF
>NA|TRBV14|TRBJ2-7|NA
TGTGCCAGCAGCCAAGATCTAATGGGTCCCGTCTACGAGCAGTACTTC
CASSQDLMGPVYEQYF
>NA|TRBV28|TRBJ2-1|NA
TGTGCCAGCAGTTCGACTGTGGGGACAAACCTCAATGAGCAGTTCTTC
CASSSTVGTNLNEQFF
>once|TRBV2|TRBJ2-3|TRBD1
TGTGCCAGCAGTTATCACAGGGGAAGGACAGATACGCAGTATTTT
CASSYHRGRTDTQYF
>NA|TRBV5-1|TRBJ2-5|NA
TGCGCCAGCAGCTTGGATCCAGTCCGGGAGACCCAGTACTTC
CASSLDPVRETQYF
>NA|TRBV27|TRBJ1-5|TRBD1
TGTGCCAGCAGTACTGGGACAGCGAATCAGCCCCAGCATTTT
CASSTGTANQPQHF
>NA|TRBV2|TRBJ1-1|NA
TGTGCCAGCAGTGGTTGGCAGGGGAGAAGAAACACTGAAGCTTTCTTT
CASSGWQGRRNTEAFF
>NA|TRBV27|TRBJ1-5|NA
TGTGCCAGCAGTTTAGGGAGTGGGCAGCCCCAGCATTTT
CASSLGSGQPQHF
>NA|TRBV27|TRBJ2-7|NA
TGTGCCAGCAGTTTTCTAGCAGGGGGGTACGAGCAGTACTTC
CASSFLAGGYEQYF
>NA|TRBV28|TRBJ1-5|NA
TGTGCCAGCAGTTTCGGGAGGAGCAATCAGCCCCAGCATTTT
CASSFGRSNQPQHF
>NA|TRBV4-1|TRBJ2-5|TRBD1
TGCGCCAGCAGCCAAGACCCGTCAGGGGGCTTATTGGAGACCCAGTACTTC
CASSQDPSGGLLETQYF
>NA|TRBV9|TRBJ2-1|NA
TGTGCCAGCAGCGTAGTCCCGGGGACGCCCTCCAATGAGCAGTTCTTC
CASSVVPGTPSNEQFF
>NA|TRBV2|TRBJ1-6|NA
TGTGCCAGCAGTGAAGAGTTCAGGGGAGCTTTTAATTCACCCCTCCACTTT
CASSEEFRGAFNSPLHF
>NA|TRBV9|TRBJ2-1|TRBD2
TGTGCCAGCAGCGTCCGGGACTATGAGGTCAATGAGCAGTTCTTC
CASSVRDYEVNEQFF
>NA|TRBV28|TRBJ1-1|TRBD1
TGTGCCAGCAGTCTCCCGGAGGGGGCGCCGAACACTGAAGCTTTCTTT
CASSLPEGAPNTEAFF
>NA|TRBV9|TRBJ1-1|TRBD1
TGTGCCAGCAGCTTACGCCCGGGACAGGGGGACACTGAAGCTTTCTTT
CASSLRPGQGDTEAFF
>NA|TRBV2|TRBJ2-1|TRBD1
TGTGCCAGCAGTCTCGGACAGGGAACCTACAATGAGCAGTTCTTC
CASSLGQGTYNEQFF
>once|TRBV6-5|TRBJ1-1|TRBD1
TGTGCCAGCAGCGAGGACAGGGTGAGCACTGAAGCTTTCTTT
CASSEDRVSTEAFF
>NA|TRBV6-5|TRBJ1-1|NA
TGTGCCACTAGCAGGTGGGGTGCGGTATCCACTGAAGCTTTCTTT
CATSRWGAVSTEAFF
>NA|TRBV5-6|TRBJ1-4|TRBD1
TGTGCCAGCAGTTTTGGTACCGGGACAGCTAATGAAAAACTGTTTTTT
CASSFGTGTANEKLFF
>NA|TRBV5-5|TRBJ1-5|NA
TGTGCCAGCAGCTTGGAATCATATCAGCCCCAGCATTTT
CASSLESYQPQHF
>NA|TRBV7-2|TRBJ2-1|NA
TGTGCCAGCAGCTTAGAGACAGACAATGAGCAGTTCTTC
CASSLETDNEQFF
>NA|TRBV28|TRBJ2-7|NA
TGTGCCAGCAGTTTGGTAAGGGGTTACTACGAGCAGTACTTC
CASSLVRGYYEQYF
>NA|TRBV7-2|TRBJ2-6|NA
TGTGCCAGCAGACTCACTGCCCAGGAAATTGGGGCCAACGTCCTGACTTTC
CASRLTAQEIGANVLTF
>NA|TRBV30|TRBJ1-2|NA
TGTGCCTGGAGTCCCTCGCGAGATGGCTACACCTTC
CAWSPSRDGYTF
>NA|TRBV27|TRBJ2-1|NA
TGTGCCAGCAGTTTCGGACCAAACAATGAGCAGTTCTTC
CASSFGPNNEQFF
>NA|TRBV7-2|TRBJ2-2|TRBD1
TGTGCCAGCAGAACCGGGACAGGGTTATCCGGGGAGCTGTTTTTT
CASRTGTGLSGELFF
>NA|TRBV9|TRBJ2-7|TRBD2
TGTGCCAGCAGCGCCCGAATAGCGGGTACCTACGAGCAGTACTTC
CASSARIAGTYEQYF
>once|TRBV19|TRBJ2-7|NA
TGTGCCAGTAGTATCGCGACATCCTGGGGGGAGCAGTACTTC
CASSIATSWGEQYF
>NA|TRBV19|TRBJ1-1|NA
TGTGCCAGTAGTTCTCTAGGGGTGAACCCTGAAGCTTTCTTT
CASSSLGVNPEAFF
>NA|TRBV15|TRBJ2-3|TRBD1
TGTGCCACCAGCAGAGATTGGCCAGGGGGTTTTAGCACAGATACGCAGTATTTT
CATSRDWPGGFSTDTQYF
>NA|TRBV10-3|TRBJ2-1|TRBD2
TGTGCCATCAAGCCAGCGGGAGGTTACAATGAGCAGTTCTTC
CAIKPAGGYNEQFF
>once|TRBV9|TRBJ2-7|TRBD2
TGTGCCAGCAGCCCGGGGGGGGCACGGGAGCAGTACTTC
CASSPGGAREQYF
>once|TRBV11-3|TRBJ2-2|NA
TGTGCCAGCAGCTTCGAGCCCAGCACCGGGGAGCTGTTTTTT
CASSFEPSTGELFF